This T cell receptor (beta chain) was observed in a study of blood T cell repertoires in COVID-19. Study-level information: PBMCs, B-cell-depleted T cells, or T cells provided the cDNA or gDNA that made up the material.

Profiled with immunoSEQ multiplex PCR; TCRdb holds only in-frame clones, not every one. Here the sample spans some 150,000 clones, approximately 84% being singletons. CDR3 length: 18 amino acids. The V and J ends lost 1 base and 6 bases, in that order; junction bases with no gene match: 15. The germline V gene encodes CDR1 SGDLS and CDR2 YYNGEE. V and J are TRBV9 and TRBJ2-1; TRBD2 aligns across 8 bases. The sample comprised peripheral blood. This TCR was recovered from a man between 65 and 85 years old with acute or convalescent COVID-19. CDR3 DNA sequence: TGTGCCAGCAGCGTAACGTGGCGGGGGGCACGGACGTCCAATGAGCAGTTCTTC. This sequence encodes CASSVTWRGARTSNEQFF.